There are a few counts of the clone carrying this T cell receptor beta chain. This specimen comes from a study of human T cells and chemical hapten exposure. Germline V CDR1 and CDR2: SGHVS, FQNEAQ. Trimming took off 5 bases at V and 4 bases at J, with 10 bases between the two ends. The CDR3 runs to 13 residues. The total RNA was obtained from whole blood that was not fractionated. In TCRdb, the 5' RACE reads were re-called with MiXCR into one record per CDR3 protein. The table lists 110,000 or so distinct CDR3 sequences, approximately 20% of them singletons. The receptor's source is a human donor in good health. The chain employs TRBV7-8 and TRBJ2-3, with D unclear. The CDR3 coding sequence is TGTGCCAGCAGCCCAAAGGCCCCAGATACGCAGTATTTT. This sequence encodes CASSPKAPDTQYF.